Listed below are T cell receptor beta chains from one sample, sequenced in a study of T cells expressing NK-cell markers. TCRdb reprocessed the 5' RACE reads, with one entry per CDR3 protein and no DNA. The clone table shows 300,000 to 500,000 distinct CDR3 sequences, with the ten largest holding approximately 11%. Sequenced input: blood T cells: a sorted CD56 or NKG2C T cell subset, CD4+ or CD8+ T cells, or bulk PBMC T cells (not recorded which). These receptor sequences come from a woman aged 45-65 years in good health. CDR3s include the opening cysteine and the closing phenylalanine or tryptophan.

cdr3_aa: CASSDISGDEQFF
j_call: TRBJ2-1
v_call: TRBV10-1

cdr3_aa: CASSQTSGELFF
j_call: TRBJ2-2
v_call: TRBV14

cdr3_aa: CASSPPKRGLQETQYF
j_call: TRBJ2-5
v_call: TRBV18

cdr3_aa: CASLGTAGFTDTQYF
j_call: TRBJ2-3
v_call: TRBV7-9

cdr3_aa: CASSEAGTSLPEQYF
j_call: TRBJ2-7
v_call: TRBV2

cdr3_aa: CASSQRGPGLVIYEQYF
j_call: TRBJ2-7
v_call: TRBV4-1

cdr3_aa: CSVRLAGGPLGTGELFF
j_call: TRBJ2-2
v_call: TRBV29-1

cdr3_aa: CASRSLEGETQYF
j_call: TRBJ2-5
v_call: TRBV5-1

cdr3_aa: CASSLPRSGANEQFF
j_call: TRBJ2-1
v_call: TRBV6-5

cdr3_aa: CSAKDSVRTYGYTF
j_call: TRBJ1-2
v_call: TRBV20-1

cdr3_aa: CASSIRTGTGANVLTF
j_call: TRBJ2-6
v_call: TRBV2

cdr3_aa: CASSSRDRGPNEQFF
j_call: TRBJ2-1
v_call: TRBV4-1

cdr3_aa: CASSFVSGYEQYF
j_call: TRBJ2-7
v_call: TRBV5-6

cdr3_aa: CASSFTHTGELFF
j_call: TRBJ2-2
v_call: TRBV12-3/TRBV12-4

cdr3_aa: CASSLARLSNYGYTF
j_call: TRBJ1-2
v_call: TRBV12-3/TRBV12-4

cdr3_aa: CASSTGTSSLRSTDTQYF
j_call: TRBJ2-3
v_call: TRBV7-9

cdr3_aa: CSARFSGYGYTF
j_call: TRBJ1-2
v_call: TRBV29-1

cdr3_aa: CASSTPQGAFTDTQYF
j_call: TRBJ2-3
v_call: TRBV27

cdr3_aa: CSARSGQDATDTQYF
j_call: TRBJ2-3
v_call: TRBV20-1

cdr3_aa: CASGSGTGDEKLFF
j_call: TRBJ1-4
v_call: TRBV6-5

cdr3_aa: CASSQDATAPYGYTF
j_call: TRBJ1-2
v_call: TRBV4-2

cdr3_aa: CSTWGDQGGGTEAFF
j_call: TRBJ1-1
v_call: TRBV29-1

cdr3_aa: CASSKGDTERSPLHF
j_call: TRBJ1-6
v_call: TRBV12-3/TRBV12-4

cdr3_aa: CASRRTLRDTQYF
j_call: TRBJ2-3
v_call: TRBV5-1

cdr3_aa: CASTDTENTEAFF
j_call: TRBJ1-1
v_call: TRBV6-8

cdr3_aa: CASSKTPMNTEAFF
j_call: TRBJ1-1
v_call: TRBV5-7

cdr3_aa: CSVDVVSGELFF
j_call: TRBJ2-2
v_call: TRBV29-1

cdr3_aa: CASSQEPTGPGARNEQFF
j_call: TRBJ2-1
v_call: TRBV4-1

cdr3_aa: CASSFSAGGPVLQYF
j_call: TRBJ2-7
v_call: TRBV12-3/TRBV12-4

cdr3_aa: CSARRYDREGEQYF
j_call: TRBJ2-7
v_call: TRBV20-1

cdr3_aa: CSARDVKQGLNTEAFF
j_call: TRBJ1-1
v_call: TRBV20-1

cdr3_aa: CASARTSANRGETQYF
j_call: TRBJ2-5
v_call: TRBV6-6

cdr3_aa: CSVESRGEQFF
j_call: TRBJ2-1
v_call: TRBV29-1

cdr3_aa: CATSGWTASGELFF
j_call: TRBJ2-2
v_call: TRBV24-1

cdr3_aa: CASSDLGENEQFF
j_call: TRBJ2-1
v_call: TRBV6-4

cdr3_aa: CASSLGLTGHQPQHF
j_call: TRBJ1-5
v_call: TRBV5-1

cdr3_aa: CASSFDRSDGDTQYF
j_call: TRBJ2-3
v_call: TRBV2

cdr3_aa: CASRPPGRYYEQYF
j_call: TRBJ2-7
v_call: TRBV12-3/TRBV12-4

cdr3_aa: CASRWGQDKDTQYF
j_call: TRBJ2-3
v_call: TRBV6-6

cdr3_aa: CASSLDGVNTDTQYF
j_call: TRBJ2-3
v_call: TRBV5-1

cdr3_aa: CASSLKIYSPLHF
j_call: TRBJ1-6
v_call: TRBV7-3

cdr3_aa: CSVEPGQGNTIYF
j_call: TRBJ1-3
v_call: TRBV20-1

cdr3_aa: CASSLIRSLMNTEAFF
j_call: TRBJ1-1
v_call: TRBV28

cdr3_aa: CASRADRMNTEAFF
j_call: TRBJ1-1
v_call: TRBV6-1

cdr3_aa: CASSESGMGNEQFF
j_call: TRBJ2-1
v_call: TRBV25-1